This T cell receptor (beta chain) was found in a study of cytomegalovirus exposure and HLA in healthy donors. PCR used 60 Vbeta primers and 13 Jbeta primers. Study processing details: Around 9.9 million shared chains were among the about 80 million unique TCR beta chains that a later analysis counted. Data came from immunoSEQ multiplex PCR; TCRdb stores just in-frame clones and leaves some out. The DNA gave D and trimming, while V, J and clone size come from that table. The profile covers roughly 180,000 clones, with about 80% appearing a single time and about 1.3% taken by the ten largest. The germline V gene has CDR1 MNHNS and CDR2 SASEGT. The CDR3 length is 20 residues. After removal of 2 bases from V and 0 bases from J, the junction contained 15 bases not matched to a gene.

This sequence joins TRBV6-1 and TRBJ2-4, with TRBD1 matching 8 bases. This receptor was obtained from a man between 25 and 39 years old in good health and CMV-seronegative. Material for sequencing was PBMCs. The CDR3 here is CASSEFPIPTGDVAKNIQYF. CDR3 nucleotides: TGTGCCAGCAGTGAATTTCCTATCCCGACAGGGGATGTAGCCAAAAACATTCAGTACTTC.